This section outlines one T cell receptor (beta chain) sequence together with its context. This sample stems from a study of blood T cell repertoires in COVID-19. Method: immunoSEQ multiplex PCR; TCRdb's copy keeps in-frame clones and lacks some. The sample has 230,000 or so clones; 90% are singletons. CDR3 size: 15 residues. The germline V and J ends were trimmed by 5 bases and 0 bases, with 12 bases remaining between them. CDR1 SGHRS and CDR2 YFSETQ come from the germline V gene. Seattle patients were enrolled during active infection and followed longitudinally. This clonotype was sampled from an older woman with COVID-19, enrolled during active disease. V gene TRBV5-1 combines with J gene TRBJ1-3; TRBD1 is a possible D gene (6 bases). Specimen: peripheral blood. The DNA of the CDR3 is TGCGCCAGCAGAAATACAGGGAACTCTGGAAACACCATATATTTT. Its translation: CASRNTGNSGNTIYF.